The present TCR beta chain was sequenced within a study of blood T cells in healthy people across ages. Study at large: Template-switching capture recovered about one barcoded beta molecule per two T cells.

This CDR3 is built from 15 residues. Germline V gene sequence: CDR1 LGHDT, CDR2 YNNKEL (reference sequence). The ends lost 1 base at V and 4 bases at J; junction bases unmatched: 6. Individuals who donated were healthy Caucasians from Russia aged roughly 6 to 95. Alongside a J-beta primer mix, a sample-barcoded 5' primer served in a second PCR lasting roughly 7 to 11 cycles. MiXCR was run by TCRdb on the 5' RACE reads, yielding one entry per CDR3 protein. In the table there are 980,000 or so distinct CDR3 sequences, 48% of which are singletons. The clonotype originates from a man under 40 in good health. This chain uses TRBV3-1 with TRBJ1-2; TRBD1 matches at 7 bases. The sequenced material came from blood. The CDR3 here is CASSQGDSPIYGYTF. DNA of the CDR3: TGTGCCAGCAGCCAAGGGGACAGCCCTATCTATGGCTACACCTTC.